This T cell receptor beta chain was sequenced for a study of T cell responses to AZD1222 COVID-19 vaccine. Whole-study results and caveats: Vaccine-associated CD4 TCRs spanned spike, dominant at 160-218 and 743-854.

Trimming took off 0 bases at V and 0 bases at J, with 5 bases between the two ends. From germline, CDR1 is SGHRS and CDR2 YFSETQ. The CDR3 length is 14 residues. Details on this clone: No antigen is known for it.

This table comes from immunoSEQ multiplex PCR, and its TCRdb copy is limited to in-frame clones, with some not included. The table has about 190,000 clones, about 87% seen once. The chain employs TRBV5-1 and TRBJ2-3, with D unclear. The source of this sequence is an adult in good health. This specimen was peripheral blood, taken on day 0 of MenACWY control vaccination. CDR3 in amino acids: CASSLGASTDTQYF. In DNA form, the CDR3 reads TGCGCCAGCAGCTTGGGGGCTAGCACAGATACGCAGTATTTT.